The source of this TCR beta chain is a study of T-cell reconstitution after alpha-beta-depleted transplantation in children. General observations from the study: Newly generated T cells supplied most T-cell counts and diversity one year post-transplant. Roughly two months post-transplant, alpha-beta T cells reportedly originated from several hundred graft clones that had expanded. In some patients, recipient T cells and intrathymic progenitors surviving conditioning explained high day-60 diversity.

This clonotype came up a few times. Its matching antigen is unknown. Unique molecular identifiers were used to barcode this TCRbeta library. TCRdb re-called the PCR reads with MiXCR, one entry per CDR3 protein. Here the sample spans some 130,000 distinct CDR3 sequences, roughly 9.7% being singletons. The specimen comprised PBMCs, mostly from graft donor cells, sampled 180 days after TCRalphabeta/CD19-depleted stem cell transplant. This TCR was recovered from a girl under three years old who had a stem cell transplant for combined immunodeficiency, so the T cells may come from the graft donor.

CDR3 protein: CASSLFEGLWSPLHF. The CDR3 coding sequence is TGTGCCAGCAGTTTGTTCGAGGGCCTTTGGTCACCCCTCCACTTT. The chain employs TRBV27 and TRBJ1-6, with D unresolved. V was clipped by 3 bases and J by 10 bases, with 16 bases between them. From germline, CDR1 is MNHEY and CDR2 SMNVEV (reference sequence). The CDR3 is 15 amino acids.